The present entry profiles one T cell receptor beta chain with its context. What it binds is unknown. This CDR3 region has 15 residues. CDR1 is SGHTA and CDR2 is FQGNSA in the germline V gene. Losses at the gene ends were 5 bases for V and 6 bases for J; bases not matched to a gene: 10. The data were obtained in a study of tissue T cells after allogeneic stem cell transplantation. Study-level points and caveats: Anatomically similar tissues had similar TCR repertoires within each patient.

Produced via immunoSEQ multiplex PCR; TCRdb's table is partial and in-frame only. The data contain 5,500 to 8,000 clones, under 75% of them singletons. Retrospectively chosen non-transplant comparators had other cancers and at least five gastrointestinal samples, without known gastrointestinal disease. Median post-mortem interval was about 9.8 hours for GI, liver, skin and lymphoid tissues. The TCR comes from a female donor older than 55 with lung cancer. Sequencing used duodenum tissue, obtained at autopsy. The chain employs TRBV7-2 and TRBJ2-3, with 8 bases identical to TRBD2. The CDR3 loop is CASSPGTSRSDTQYF. The DNA of the CDR3 is TGTGCCAGCAGCCCCGGGACTAGTCGTTCCGATACGCAGTATTTT.